This entry lists 3 T cell receptor beta chains sequenced from one sample in a study of T-cell reconstitution after alpha-beta-depleted transplantation in children. Unique molecular identifiers tagged the TCRbeta library. Each CDR3 protein is one row after TCRdb ran MiXCR on the PCR reads. The sample yields around 960,000 distinct CDR3 sequences, roughly 29% seen once. The sample in question was PBMCs, mostly from graft donor cells, obtained 360 days after TCRalphabeta/CD19-depleted stem cell transplant. Receptors originate from a boy younger than two who had a stem cell transplant for SCID, so the T cells may come from the graft donor.

The rearrangement joins TRBV21-1 to TRBJ2-3. TRBV21-1 is a known pseudogene. This CDR3 is 15 amino acids long. The CDR3 DNA is TGTGCCAGCAGCAAAGGCTATTTCTCGCCTCTGACGCAGTATTTT. The encoded protein is CASSKGYFSPLTQYF.

This clonotype has more than one count but fewer than ten. V gene TRBV20-1 combines with J gene TRBJ1-3, with TRBD1 matching over 12 bases. CDR1 and CDR2 (germline): DFQATT, SNEGSKA (reference sequence). V trimming: 5 bases; J trimming: 4 bases; junction bases outside the gene matches: 15. This CDR3 is 18 amino acids long. The CDR3 spells CSAPHPLGQGAAGNTIYF. The CDR3 bases are TGCAGTGCTCCGCATCCGTTGGGACAGGGGGCAGCGGGAAACACCATATATTTT.

This clonotype was counted a few times. The chain couples TRBV20-1 to TRBJ2-3; D gene unclear. Per the germline V gene, CDR1 is DFQATT and CDR2 is SNEGSKA (reference sequence). The CDR3 runs 13 residues. V was pared by 7 bases and J by 5 bases, with 16 bases between. The CDR3 region is CSELIMGKDTQYF. The CDR3 DNA reads as TGCAGTGAGTTAATCATGGGGAAAGATACGCAGTATTTT.